The clone carrying this T cell receptor beta chain was counted between two and nine times. Its target is unknown. This CDR3 is built from 17 residues. CDR1 is DFQATT, CDR2 SNEGSKA, per germline (reference sequence). V was pared by 0 bases and J by 3 bases, with 7 bases of the junction left unmatched. This sample was taken from a study of T-cell memory formation after mild COVID-19. General study results and limits: Contracting CD4+ clones were located mainly in CM and EM, and CD8+ clones in EMRA.

TCRalpha and TCRbeta libraries used 5'RACE with constant-segment primers and UMIs. One entry per CDR3 protein results from TCRdb running MiXCR on the 5' RACE reads. The table includes over 130,000 distinct CDR3 sequences, 13% to 15% detected once. V and J are TRBV20-1 and TRBJ2-1, with 11 nucleotides matching TRBD2. This receptor was obtained from an adult woman who had mild COVID-19 (a few samples of this study predate the infection). Cell type and time point are not known. Sequenced sample: PBMCs or a T cell subset sorted from them (not recorded which). The CDR3 DNA is TGCAGTGCTAGAGATATCGCGACTAGCGGGAACTACAATGAGCAGTTCTTC. Its translation: CSARDIATSGNYNEQFF.